This paragraph covers one T cell receptor (beta chain) sequence. Its specificity is not known. This sample was taken from a study of OX40 agonist ivuxolimab in advanced cancers. Turning to the study itself: Clinicians treated patients with ivuxolimab, an agonistic anti-OX40 (CD134) antibody.

The assay was immunoSEQ multiplex PCR, and TCRdb's table has in-frame clones only and misses some. The table shows 34,000 or so clones, with about four fifths occurring only once. Study-level points and caveats: It was not determined which antigens were specifically recognized by the peripheral T cells that had undergone clonal expansion. CD4+ T cells averaged fewer expanded clones than CD8+ T cells.

The trim removed 3 bases at V and 5 bases at J, leaving 5 bases unmatched. This CDR3 is built from 13 residues. Per the germline V gene, CDR1 is GTSNPN and CDR2 is SVGIG (reference sequence). Sample: CD4+ or CD8+ T cells sorted from blood, taken in a trial of the OX40 agonist ivuxolimab. The clonotype was recovered from an adult with an advanced solid tumor such as melanoma, head and neck, liver or kidney cancer. The rearrangement links TRBV30 to TRBJ1-2, with 8 bases matching TRBD1. CDR3 in amino acids: CAWSRDRPYGYTF. CDR3 in DNA: TGTGCCTGGAGCAGGGACAGGCCGTATGGCTACACCTTC.